This record concerns one T cell receptor (beta chain) sequence. The sample originates from a study of blood T cell repertoires in COVID-19. For the study at large: PBMCs, B-cell-depleted T cells, or T cells were the source of the cDNA or gDNA that made up the material.

Measured with immunoSEQ multiplex PCR; TCRdb has only the in-frame clones, and not every one. This table holds 250,000 or so clones, approximately 80% found once. The sequence derives from a man younger than 40 who had recovered from COVID-19. Material: peripheral blood.

DNA of the CDR3: TGCGCCAGCACGGAGGCATCAACTAATGAAAAACTGTTTTTT. Amino acids: CASTEASTNEKLFF. The chain carries TRBV5-1 and TRBJ1-4; D unclear. The CDR3 length is 14 residues. Germline values: CDR1 SGHRS, CDR2 YFSETQ. V lost 6 bases, J lost 0 bases, and 9 bases lay in between.